A single sample gave rise to the 2 T cell receptor beta chains below, sequenced in a study of blood T cell repertoires in COVID-19. Produced via immunoSEQ multiplex PCR; TCRdb's table is partial and in-frame only. The sample comprises 250,000 to 300,000 clones, 85% to 90% of which are singletons, and roughly 4% rests with the top ten. The sample comprised peripheral blood. Receptor source: a young man with active or convalescent COVID-19.

The chain carries TRBV7-3 and TRBJ2-3, with 10 positions matching TRBD2. Germline trimming cut 5 bases from V and 1 base from J; bases unmatched to any gene: 6. The germline gives CDR1 SGHTA, CDR2 FQGTGA. The CDR3 loop spans 16 amino acids. CDR3 bases: TGTGCCAGCAGCCCCCGGACTAGCGGTGGCACAGATACGCAGTATTTT. It codes for CASSPRTSGGTDTQYF.

This chain connects TRBV19 to TRBJ1-5, with a weak D call TRBD1 (5 bases). V lost 7 bases to trimming and J lost 1 base, with 11 bases between them. The V gene's germline CDR1 is LNHDA and CDR2 SQIVND (reference sequence). The CDR3 runs to 14 residues. The CDR3 DNA reads TGTGCCAGTAAAGGGCAGGGAAGCAATCAGCCCCAGCATTTT. Translation gives CASKGQGSNQPQHF.